This T cell receptor (beta chain) was sequenced in a study of blood T cell repertoires in COVID-19. Study background: Nucleic acid was either cDNA or gDNA, and it came from T cells, B-cell-depleted T cells, or PBMCs.

In the source study's methods: Reference gene primers were amplified, and this amplification served to estimate nucleated cell counts. Assay used: immunoSEQ multiplex PCR; TCRdb lists only in-frame clones, some missing. V and J calls and clone size are as listed in that table; D and trimming were resolved from the DNA. Of about 99,000 clones detected, over 75% appear once; the ten largest clones hold roughly 13%. The CDR3 is 16 amino acids. The V and J ends lost 4 bases and 2 bases respectively, with 16 bases between them. CDR1 is KGHSH and CDR2 is LQKENI in the germline V gene. The sequenced sample consisted of peripheral blood. The origin of this receptor is a human donor in a cohort sampled during active or convalescent COVID-19. J is TRBJ2-3 and V is TRBV18; D might be TRBD2 (6 bases). The chain's CDR3 is CASSRGALTITDTQYF. The CDR3, as DNA: TGTGCCAGCTCACGCGGGGCTTTGACCATCACAGATACGCAGTATTTT.